This TCR beta chain was identified during a study of T cells in Graves' hyperthyroidism and ophthalmopathy. This clonotype was counted between two and nine times. Amplification targeted TCR beta CDR3 regions from RNA transcripts. The primer set for the first-round RT-PCR of the TCR CDR3 was HTBI. TCRdb re-called the multiplex PCR reads through MiXCR, storing one row per CDR3 protein. The table includes roughly 200,000 distinct CDR3 sequences, 15% to 20% detected once. The germline V and J ends were trimmed by 5 bases and 2 bases, with 13 bases remaining between them. From germline, CDR1 is MDHEN and CDR2 SYDVKM. The CDR3 has 15 amino acids. It was 10 ml of fresh peripheral blood that supplied the PBMCs.

The chain joins TRBV28 to TRBJ2-1, with D tentatively TRBD2 (6 bases). This sequence was found in a man between 35 and 55 years old with Graves' hyperthyroidism. Source material: blood. Written as DNA, the CDR3 is TGTGCCAGCAGTCCCCCCCGGGGGACCTACAATGAGCAGTTCTTC. Protein sequence: CASSPPRGTYNEQFF.